The 5 T cell receptor beta chains below come from one sample, sequenced in a study of CD8+ T cells in alopecia areata. Extracted RNA was reverse transcribed into cDNA, the sequencing template. Here immunoSEQ multiplex PCR was the method, and the copy in TCRdb shows in-frame clones only, minus some. The sample lists some 51,000 clones; 95% to 97% were seen once. Sequences were derived from CD8+ T cells sorted from blood, sampled at week 0. The receptors stem from a human donor with alopecia areata.

V usage is TRBV27 and J usage is TRBJ2-1; D is undetermined. V was pared by 5 bases and J by 4 bases, with 9 bases between. Germline V lookup: CDR1 MNHEY, CDR2 SMNVEV (reference sequence). This CDR3 region has 13 residues. The CDR3 DNA is TGTGCCAGCAGTCTCGGGCTTTACAATGAGCAGTTCTTC. This encodes CASSLGLYNEQFF.

The chain links TRBV5-8 to TRBJ1-1; D ambiguous. The V gene's germline CDR1 is SGHTS and CDR2 YDEGEE. V dropped 3 bases and J dropped 0 bases, with 3 bases sitting between them. The CDR3 loop spans 12 amino acids. CDR3 nucleotides: TGTGCCAGCAGCTATCTGAACACTGAAGCTTTCTTT. This codes for CASSYLNTEAFF.

The J gene is TRBJ2-7, the V gene TRBV6-5; no clear D. Germline V gives CDR1 MNHEY, CDR2 SVGAGI. Between the trimmed V and J ends, which lost 5 bases and 5 bases, there was a span of 13 bases. This CDR3 comprises 13 residues. The CDR3 is CASSNPLGDEQYF. In DNA, the CDR3 is TGTGCCAGCAGTAACCCCCTAGGTGACGAGCAGTACTTC.

CDR3 coding DNA: TGTGCCAGCAGAGATTACGAGGCTTTCTTT. Its translation is CASRDYEAFF. J is TRBJ1-1 and V is TRBV6-1, with unresolved D. The CDR3 covers 10 residues. The germline gives CDR1 MNHNS, CDR2 SASEGT. V shed 6 bases and J shed 11 bases, with 10 bases lying between them.

V usage is TRBV7-6 and J usage is TRBJ2-3; 9 nucleotides match TRBD2. The CDR3 extends over 19 amino acids. Germline trimming cut 1 base from V and 4 bases from J; bases unmatched to any gene: 15. The germline gives CDR1 SGHVS, CDR2 FNYEAQ. The CDR3 DNA is TGTGCCAGCAGCTTAGAGGAGGGGGCTAGCGGGGCTTTTTCAGATACGCAGTATTTT. The encoded protein is CASSLEEGASGAFSDTQYF.